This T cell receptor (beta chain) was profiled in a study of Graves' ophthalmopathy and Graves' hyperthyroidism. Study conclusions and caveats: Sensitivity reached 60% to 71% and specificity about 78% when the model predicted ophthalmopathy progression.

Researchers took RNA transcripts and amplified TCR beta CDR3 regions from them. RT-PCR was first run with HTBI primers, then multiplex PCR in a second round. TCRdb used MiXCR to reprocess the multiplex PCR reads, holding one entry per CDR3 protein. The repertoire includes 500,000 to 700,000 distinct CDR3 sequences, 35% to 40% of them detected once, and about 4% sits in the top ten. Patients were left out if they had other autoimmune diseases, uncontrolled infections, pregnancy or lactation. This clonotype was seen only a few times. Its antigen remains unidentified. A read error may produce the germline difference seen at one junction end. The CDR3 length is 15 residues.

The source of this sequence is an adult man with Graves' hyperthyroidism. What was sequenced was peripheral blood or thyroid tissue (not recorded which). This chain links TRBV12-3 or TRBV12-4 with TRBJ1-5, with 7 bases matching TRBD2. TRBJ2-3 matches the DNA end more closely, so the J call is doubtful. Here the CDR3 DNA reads TGTGCCAGCAGCTTAGTTGCGGGAGACGCAGATACGCAGTATTTT. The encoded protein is CASSLVAGDADTQYF.